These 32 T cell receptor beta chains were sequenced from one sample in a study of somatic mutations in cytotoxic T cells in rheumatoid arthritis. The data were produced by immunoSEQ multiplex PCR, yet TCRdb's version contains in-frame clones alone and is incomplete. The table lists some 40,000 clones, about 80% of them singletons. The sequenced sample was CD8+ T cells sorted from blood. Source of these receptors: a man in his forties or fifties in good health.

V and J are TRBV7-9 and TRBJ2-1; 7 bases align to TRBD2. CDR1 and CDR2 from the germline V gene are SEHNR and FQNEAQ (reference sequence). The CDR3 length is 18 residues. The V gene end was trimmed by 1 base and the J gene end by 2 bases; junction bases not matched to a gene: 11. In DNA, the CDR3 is TGTGCCAGCAGCTTAGTCGGGAGGCCTCCCCTAACCTACAATGAGCAGTTCTTC. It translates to CASSLVGRPPLTYNEQFF.

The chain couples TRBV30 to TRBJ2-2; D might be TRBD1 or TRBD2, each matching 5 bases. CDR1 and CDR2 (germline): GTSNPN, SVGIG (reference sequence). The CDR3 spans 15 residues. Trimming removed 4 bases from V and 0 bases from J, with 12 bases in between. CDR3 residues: CAWTFGTTNTGELFF. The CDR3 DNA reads TGTGCCTGGACGTTCGGGACGACGAACACCGGGGAGCTGTTTTTT.

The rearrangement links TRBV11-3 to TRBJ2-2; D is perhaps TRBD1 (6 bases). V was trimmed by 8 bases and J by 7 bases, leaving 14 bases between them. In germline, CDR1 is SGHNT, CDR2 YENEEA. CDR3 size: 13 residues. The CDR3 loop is CASGITGNGELFF. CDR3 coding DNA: TGTGCCAGCGGCATAACAGGGAACGGGGAGCTGTTTTTT.

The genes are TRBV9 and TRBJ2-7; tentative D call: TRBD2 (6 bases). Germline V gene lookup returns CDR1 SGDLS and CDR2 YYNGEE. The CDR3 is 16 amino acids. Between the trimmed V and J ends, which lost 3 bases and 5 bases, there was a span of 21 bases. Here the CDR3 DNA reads TGTGCCAGCAGCGACGCGGGGACGGGAGCATGGAACGAGCAGTACTTC. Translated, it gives CASSDAGTGAWNEQYF.

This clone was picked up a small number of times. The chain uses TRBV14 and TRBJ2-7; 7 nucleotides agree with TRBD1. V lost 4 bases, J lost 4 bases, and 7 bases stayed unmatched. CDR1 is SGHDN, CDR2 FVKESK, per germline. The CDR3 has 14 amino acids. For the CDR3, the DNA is TGTGCCAGCAGCCCGGGACAGCTCAGTTACGAGCAGTACTTC. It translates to CASSPGQLSYEQYF. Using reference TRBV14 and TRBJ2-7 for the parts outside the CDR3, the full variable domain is EAGVTQFPSHSVIEKGQTVTLRCDPISGHDNLYWYRRVMGKEIKFLLHFVKESKQDESGMPNNRFLAERTGGTYSTLKVQPAELEDSGVYFCASSPGQLSYEQYFGPGTRLTVT.

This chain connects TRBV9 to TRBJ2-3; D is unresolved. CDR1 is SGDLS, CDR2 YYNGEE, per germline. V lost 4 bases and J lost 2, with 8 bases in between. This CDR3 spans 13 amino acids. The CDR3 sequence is CASSPYYTDTQYF. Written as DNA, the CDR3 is TGTGCCAGCAGCCCCTACTACACAGATACGCAGTATTTT. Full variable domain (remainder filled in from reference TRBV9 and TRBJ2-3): DSGVTQTPKHLITATGQRVTLRCSPRSGDLSVYWYQQSLDQGLQFLIQYYNGEERAKGNILERFSAQQFPDLHSELNLSSLELGDSALYFCASSPYYTDTQYFGPGTRLTVL.

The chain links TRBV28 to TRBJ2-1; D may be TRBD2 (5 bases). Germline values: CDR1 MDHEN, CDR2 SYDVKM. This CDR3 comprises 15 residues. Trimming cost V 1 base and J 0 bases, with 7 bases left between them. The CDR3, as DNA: TGTGCCAGCAGTTTATACCGGGGCTCCTACAATGAGCAGTTCTTC. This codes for CASSLYRGSYNEQFF.

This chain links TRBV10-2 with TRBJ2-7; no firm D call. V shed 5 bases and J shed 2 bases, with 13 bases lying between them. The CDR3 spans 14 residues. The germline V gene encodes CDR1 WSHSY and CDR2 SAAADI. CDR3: CASSPNSPAYEQYF. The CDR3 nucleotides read TGCGCCAGCAGTCCCAATTCACCGGCCTACGAGCAGTACTTC.

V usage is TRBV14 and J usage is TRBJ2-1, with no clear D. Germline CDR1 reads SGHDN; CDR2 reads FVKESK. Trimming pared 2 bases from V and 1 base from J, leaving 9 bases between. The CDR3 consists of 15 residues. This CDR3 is CASSQLGPSYNEQFF. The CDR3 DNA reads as TGTGCCAGCAGCCAACTCGGGCCTTCCTACAATGAGCAGTTCTTC.

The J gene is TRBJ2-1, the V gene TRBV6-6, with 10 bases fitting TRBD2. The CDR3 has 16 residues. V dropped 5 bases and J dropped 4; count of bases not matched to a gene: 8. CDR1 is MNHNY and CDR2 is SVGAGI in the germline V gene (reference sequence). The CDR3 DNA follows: TGTGCCAGCAGTCCCCCCGGGACTAGCGCTTACAATGAGCAGTTCTTC. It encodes CASSPPGTSAYNEQFF.

CDR3 region: CASSVELGGREQFF. CDR3 coding DNA: TGTGCCAGCAGCGTAGAGTTAGGGGGCAGGGAGCAGTTCTTC. The chain uses TRBV9 and TRBJ2-1; 7 bases agree with TRBD1. The V gene's germline CDR1 is SGDLS and CDR2 YYNGEE. The V and J ends lost 0 bases and 10 bases, in that order; junction bases with no gene match: 7. The CDR3 runs to 14 residues.

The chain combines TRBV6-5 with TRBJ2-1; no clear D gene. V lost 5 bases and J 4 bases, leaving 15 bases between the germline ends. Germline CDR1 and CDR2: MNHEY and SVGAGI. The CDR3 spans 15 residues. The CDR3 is CASSKTANPYNEQFF. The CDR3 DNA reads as TGTGCCAGCAGTAAAACAGCAAATCCGTACAATGAGCAGTTCTTC.

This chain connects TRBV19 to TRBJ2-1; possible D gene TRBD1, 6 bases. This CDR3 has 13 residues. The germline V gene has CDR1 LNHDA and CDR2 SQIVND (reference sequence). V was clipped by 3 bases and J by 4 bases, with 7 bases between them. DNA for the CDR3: TGTGCCAGTAGTATGGACAGTTACAATGAGCAGTTCTTC. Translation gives CASSMDSYNEQFF.

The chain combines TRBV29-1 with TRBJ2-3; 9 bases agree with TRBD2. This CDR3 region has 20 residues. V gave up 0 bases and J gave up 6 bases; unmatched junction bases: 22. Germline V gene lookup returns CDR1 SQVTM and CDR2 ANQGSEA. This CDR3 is CSVEDPIDTLAGAGEDTQYF. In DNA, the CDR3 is TGCAGCGTTGAAGATCCGATAGACACTTTAGCGGGAGCGGGAGAGGATACGCAGTATTTT.

CDR3 sequence (DNA): TGTGCCAGCAGCCATTTAGCGGGAGCAGATGAGCAGTTCTTC. It yields the protein CASSHLAGADEQFF. This chain connects TRBV27 to TRBJ2-1; 9 bases map to TRBD2. This CDR3 spans 14 amino acids. CDR1 is MNHEY, CDR2 SMNVEV, per germline (reference sequence). With V trimmed by 6 bases and J by 8 bases, 8 bases remained unmatched.

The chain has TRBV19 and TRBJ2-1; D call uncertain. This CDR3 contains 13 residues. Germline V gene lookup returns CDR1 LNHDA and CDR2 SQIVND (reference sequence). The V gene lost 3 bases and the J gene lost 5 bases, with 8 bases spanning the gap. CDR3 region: CASSMAGDNEQFF. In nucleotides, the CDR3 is TGTGCCAGTAGTATGGCAGGAGACAATGAGCAGTTCTTC. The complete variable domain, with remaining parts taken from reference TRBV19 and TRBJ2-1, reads DGGITQSPKYLFRKEGQNVTLSCEQNLNHDAMYWYRQDPGQGLRLIYYSQIVNDFQKGDIAEGYSVSREKKESFPLTVTSAQKNPTAFYLCASSMAGDNEQFFGPGTRLTVL.

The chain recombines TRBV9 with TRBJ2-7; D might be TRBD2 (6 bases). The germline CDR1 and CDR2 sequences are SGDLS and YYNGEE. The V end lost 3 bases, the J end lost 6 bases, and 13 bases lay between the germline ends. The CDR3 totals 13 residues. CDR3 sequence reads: CASSATSFSEQYF. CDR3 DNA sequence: TGTGCCAGCAGCGCGACTAGTTTTTCCGAGCAGTACTTC.

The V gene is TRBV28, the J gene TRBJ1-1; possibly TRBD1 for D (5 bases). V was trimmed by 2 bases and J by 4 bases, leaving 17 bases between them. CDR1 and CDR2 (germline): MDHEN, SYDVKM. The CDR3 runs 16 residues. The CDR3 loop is CASSLPLGRVTTEAFF. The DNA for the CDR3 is TGTGCCAGCAGTTTACCCCTCGGCAGGGTTACCACTGAAGCTTTCTTT. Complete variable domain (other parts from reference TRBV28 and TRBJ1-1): DVKVTQSSRYLVKRTGEKVFLECVQDMDHENMFWYRQDPGLGLRLIYFSYDVKMKEKGDIPEGYSVSREKKERFSLILESASTNQTSMYLCASSLPLGRVTTEAFFGQGTRLTVV.

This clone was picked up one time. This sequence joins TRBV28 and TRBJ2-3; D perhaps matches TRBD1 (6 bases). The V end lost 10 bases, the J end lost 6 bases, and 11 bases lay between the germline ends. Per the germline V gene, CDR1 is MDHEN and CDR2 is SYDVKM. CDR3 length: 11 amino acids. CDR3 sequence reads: CANQGWDTQYF. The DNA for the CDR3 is TGTGCCAACCAGGGGTGGGATACGCAGTATTTT.

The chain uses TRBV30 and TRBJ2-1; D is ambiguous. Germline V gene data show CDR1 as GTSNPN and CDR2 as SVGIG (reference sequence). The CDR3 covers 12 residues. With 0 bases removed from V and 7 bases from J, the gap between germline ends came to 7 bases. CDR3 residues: CAWSVRGNEQFF. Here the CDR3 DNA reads TGTGCCTGGAGTGTCCGAGGAAATGAGCAGTTCTTC.

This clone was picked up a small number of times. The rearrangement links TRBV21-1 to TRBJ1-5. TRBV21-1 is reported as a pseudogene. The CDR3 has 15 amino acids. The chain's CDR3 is CASSKGRGGLEPQHF. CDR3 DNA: TGTGCCAGCAGCAAAGGGCGTGGGGGACTGGAGCCCCAGCATTTT.

The DNA for the CDR3 is TGTGCCAGCAGTTTAACGGGGATGAACACCGGGGAGCTGTTTTTT. Translated, it gives CASSLTGMNTGELFF. The chain is built from TRBV27 and TRBJ2-2, with D possibly TRBD2 on 5 matching bases. CDR3 length equals 15 residues. Germline V gene data show CDR1 as MNHEY and CDR2 as SMNVEV (reference sequence). V lost 2 bases and J 1 base, leaving 8 bases between the germline ends.

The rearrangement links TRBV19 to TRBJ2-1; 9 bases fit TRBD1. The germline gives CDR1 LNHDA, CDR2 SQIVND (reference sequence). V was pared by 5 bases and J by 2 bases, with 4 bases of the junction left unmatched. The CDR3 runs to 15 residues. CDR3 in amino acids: CASSEGTGTYNEQFF. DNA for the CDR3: TGTGCCAGTAGTGAAGGGACAGGGACCTACAATGAGCAGTTCTTC.

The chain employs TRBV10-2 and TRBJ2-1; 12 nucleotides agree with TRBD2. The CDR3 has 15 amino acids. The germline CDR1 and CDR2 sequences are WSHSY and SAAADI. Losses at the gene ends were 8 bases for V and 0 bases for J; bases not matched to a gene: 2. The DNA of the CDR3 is TGCGCCAGCCGGACTAGCGGGAACTCCTACAATGAGCAGTTCTTC. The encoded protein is CASRTSGNSYNEQFF.

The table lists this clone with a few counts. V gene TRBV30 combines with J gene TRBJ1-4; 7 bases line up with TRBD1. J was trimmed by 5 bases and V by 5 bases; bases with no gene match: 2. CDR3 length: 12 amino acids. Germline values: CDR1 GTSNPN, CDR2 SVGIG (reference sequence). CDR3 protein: CAWETGNEKLFF. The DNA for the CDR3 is TGTGCCTGGGAGACAGGGAATGAAAAACTGTTTTTT.

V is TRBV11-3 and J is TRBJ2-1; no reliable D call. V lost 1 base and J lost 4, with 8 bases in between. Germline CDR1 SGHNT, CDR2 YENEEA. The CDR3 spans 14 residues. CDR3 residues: CASSLGQTYNEQFF. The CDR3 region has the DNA TGTGCCAGCAGCTTAGGGCAGACATACAATGAGCAGTTCTTC.

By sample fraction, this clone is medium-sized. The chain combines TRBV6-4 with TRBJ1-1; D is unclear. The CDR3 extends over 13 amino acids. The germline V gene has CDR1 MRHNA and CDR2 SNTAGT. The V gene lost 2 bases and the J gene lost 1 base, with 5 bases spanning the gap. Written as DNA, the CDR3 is TGTGCCAGCAGTGACCGGTCGAACACTGAAGCTTTCTTT. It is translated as CASSDRSNTEAFF.

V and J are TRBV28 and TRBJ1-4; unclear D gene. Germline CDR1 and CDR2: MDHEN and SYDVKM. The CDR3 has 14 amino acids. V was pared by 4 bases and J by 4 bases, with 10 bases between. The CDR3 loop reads CASSSGRYNEKLFF. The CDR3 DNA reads TGTGCCAGCAGTTCTGGCAGATATAATGAAAAACTGTTTTTT. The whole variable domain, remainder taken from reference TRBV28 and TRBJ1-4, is DVKVTQSSRYLVKRTGEKVFLECVQDMDHENMFWYRQDPGLGLRLIYFSYDVKMKEKGDIPEGYSVSREKKERFSLILESASTNQTSMYLCASSSGRYNEKLFFGSGTQLSVL.

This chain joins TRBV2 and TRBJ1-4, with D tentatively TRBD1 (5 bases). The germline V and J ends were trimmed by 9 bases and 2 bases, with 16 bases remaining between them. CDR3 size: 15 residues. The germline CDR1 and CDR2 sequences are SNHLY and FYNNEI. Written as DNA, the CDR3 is TGTGCCAGTCTATCAGGGAGGATGACTAATGAAAAACTGTTTTTT. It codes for CASLSGRMTNEKLFF.

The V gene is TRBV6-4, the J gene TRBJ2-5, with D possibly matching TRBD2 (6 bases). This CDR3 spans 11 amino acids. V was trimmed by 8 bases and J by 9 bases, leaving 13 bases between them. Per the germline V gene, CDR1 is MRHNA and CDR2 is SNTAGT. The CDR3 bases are TGTGCCAGCCCTGGGACTCTCCCCCAGTACTTC. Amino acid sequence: CASPGTLPQYF.

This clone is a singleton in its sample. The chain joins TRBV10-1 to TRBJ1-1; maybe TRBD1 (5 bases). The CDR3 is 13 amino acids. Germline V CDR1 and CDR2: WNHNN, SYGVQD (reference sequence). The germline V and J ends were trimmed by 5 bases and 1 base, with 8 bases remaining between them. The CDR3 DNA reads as TGCGCCAGCAGTTGGGACCGGAACACTGAAGCTTTCTTT. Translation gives CASSWDRNTEAFF.

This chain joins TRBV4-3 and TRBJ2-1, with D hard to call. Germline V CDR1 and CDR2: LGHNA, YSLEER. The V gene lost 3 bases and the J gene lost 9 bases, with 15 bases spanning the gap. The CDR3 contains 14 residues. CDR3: CASSHPNEVPEQFF. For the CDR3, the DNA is TGCGCCAGCAGCCACCCCAATGAGGTACCTGAGCAGTTCTTC.